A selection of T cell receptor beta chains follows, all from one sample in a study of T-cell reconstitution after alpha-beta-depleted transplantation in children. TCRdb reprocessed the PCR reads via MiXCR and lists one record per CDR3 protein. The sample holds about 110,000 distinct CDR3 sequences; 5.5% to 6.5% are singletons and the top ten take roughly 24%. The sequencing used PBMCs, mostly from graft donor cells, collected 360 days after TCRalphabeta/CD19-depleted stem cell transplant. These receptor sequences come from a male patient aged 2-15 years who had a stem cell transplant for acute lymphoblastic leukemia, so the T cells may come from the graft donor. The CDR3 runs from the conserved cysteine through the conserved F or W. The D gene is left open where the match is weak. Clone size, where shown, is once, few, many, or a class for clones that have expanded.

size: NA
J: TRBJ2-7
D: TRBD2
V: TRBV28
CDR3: CASSYPLAGGQVYEQYF
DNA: TGTGCCAGCAGTTACCCCTTAGCGGGAGGGCAGGTCTACGAGCAGTACTTC

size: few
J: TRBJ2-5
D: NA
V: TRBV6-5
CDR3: CASSYGRGRETQYF
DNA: TGTGCCAGCAGTTACGGGAGGGGGCGAGAGACCCAGTACTTC

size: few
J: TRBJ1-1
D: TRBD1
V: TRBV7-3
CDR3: CASSKGRDRRLNTEAFF
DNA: TGTGCCAGCAGCAAGGGCAGGGACAGGAGACTGAACACTGAAGCTTTCTTT

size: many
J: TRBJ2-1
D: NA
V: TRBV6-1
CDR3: CASSETGSEQFF
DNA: TGTGCCAGCAGTGAAACGGGGAGTGAGCAGTTCTTC

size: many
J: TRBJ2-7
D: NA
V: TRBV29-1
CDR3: CSVARGRVQYF
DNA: TGCAGCGTAGCCAGGGGCCGTGTGCAGTACTTC

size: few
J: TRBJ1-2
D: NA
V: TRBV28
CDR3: CALGAGRYGYTF
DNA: TGTGCCTTAGGGGCTGGCAGATATGGCTACACCTTC

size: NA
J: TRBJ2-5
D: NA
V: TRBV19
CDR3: CASSRLTSQETQYF
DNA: TGTGCCAGTAGCCGATTGACGAGCCAAGAGACCCAGTACTTC

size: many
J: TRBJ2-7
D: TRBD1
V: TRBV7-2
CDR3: CASSSAPGQGWYEQYF
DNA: TGTGCCAGCAGCTCTGCGCCGGGACAGGGTTGGTACGAGCAGTACTTC

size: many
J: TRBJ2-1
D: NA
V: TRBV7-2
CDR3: CASSQGLGNEQFF
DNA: TGTGCCAGCAGCCAAGGACTGGGCAATGAGCAGTTCTTC

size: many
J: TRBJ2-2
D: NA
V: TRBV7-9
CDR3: CASSLIPVNTGELFF
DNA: TGTGCCAGCAGCTTAATTCCAGTGAACACCGGGGAGCTGTTTTTT

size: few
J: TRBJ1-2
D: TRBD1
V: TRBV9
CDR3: CASSVARDSNYGYTF
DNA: TGTGCCAGCAGCGTAGCCCGGGACAGTAACTATGGCTACACCTTC

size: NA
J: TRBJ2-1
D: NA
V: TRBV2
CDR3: CARPGPRRNEQFF
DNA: TGTGCCAGACCGGGACCGCGTAGAAATGAGCAGTTCTTC

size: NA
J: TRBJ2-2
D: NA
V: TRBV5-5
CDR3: CASSFRGRELFF
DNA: TGTGCCAGCAGTTTCAGGGGAAGGGAGCTGTTTTTT